This TCR beta chain was captured in a study of cytomegalovirus exposure and HLA in healthy donors. Study outcomes and limitations: Analyses of presence and absence presupposed an approximately uniform sequencing depth across donors.

The primer mix had 60 Vbeta and 13 Jbeta primers. The protocol was immunoSEQ multiplex PCR, while the TCRdb copy is restricted to in-frame clones and leaves out a portion. The repertoire has 140,000 to 150,000 clones, about 73% of them found once; the top ten carry 2% to 2.5%. The V segment lost 6 bases and the J segment 7 bases; nucleotides outside the gene matches: 1. This CDR3 has 13 amino acids. Germline CDR1 SNHLY, CDR2 FYNNEI. At sampling all donors were nominally healthy, likely with unrecorded immune exposures. Notes on this clone: Its antigen remains unidentified.

The sequencing sample was made of PBMCs. This sequence was found in a woman between 55 and 75 years old in good health and CMV-seropositive. The chain uses TRBV2 and TRBJ2-2; 11 bases map to TRBD2. The CDR3 protein is CASSGLAGGELFF. In DNA form, the CDR3 reads TGTGCCAGCAGCGGACTAGCGGGCGGGGAGCTGTTTTTT.